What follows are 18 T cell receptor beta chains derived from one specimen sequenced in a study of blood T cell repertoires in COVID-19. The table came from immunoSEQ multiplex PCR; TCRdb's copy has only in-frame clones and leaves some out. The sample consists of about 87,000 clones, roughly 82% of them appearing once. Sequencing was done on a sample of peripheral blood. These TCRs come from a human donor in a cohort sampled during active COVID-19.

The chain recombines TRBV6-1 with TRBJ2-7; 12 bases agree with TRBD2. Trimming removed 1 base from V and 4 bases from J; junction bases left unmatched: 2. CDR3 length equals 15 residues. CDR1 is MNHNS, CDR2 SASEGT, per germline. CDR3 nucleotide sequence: TGTGCCAGCAGTGAAGGGACTAGCGGGATTTACGAGCAGTACTTC. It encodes CASSEGTSGIYEQYF.

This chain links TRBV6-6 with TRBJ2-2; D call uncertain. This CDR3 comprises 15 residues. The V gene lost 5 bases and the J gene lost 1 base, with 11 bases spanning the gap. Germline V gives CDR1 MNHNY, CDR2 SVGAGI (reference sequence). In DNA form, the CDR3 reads TGTGCCAGCAGTCCTAGACCGGGGAACACCGGGGAGCTGTTTTTT. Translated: CASSPRPGNTGELFF.

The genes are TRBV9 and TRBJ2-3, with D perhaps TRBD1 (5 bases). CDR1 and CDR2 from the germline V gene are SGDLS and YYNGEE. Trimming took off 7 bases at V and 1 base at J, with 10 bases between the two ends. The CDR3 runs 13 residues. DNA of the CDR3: TGTGCCAGCGGGCAGGGTGGCACAGATACGCAGTATTTT. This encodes CASGQGGTDTQYF.

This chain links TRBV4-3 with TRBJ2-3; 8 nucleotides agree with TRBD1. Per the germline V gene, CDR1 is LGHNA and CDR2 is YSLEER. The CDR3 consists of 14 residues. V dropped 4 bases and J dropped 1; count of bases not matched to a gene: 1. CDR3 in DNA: TGCGCCAGCAGCCTGGGACAGGGCACAGATACGCAGTATTTT. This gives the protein CASSLGQGTDTQYF.

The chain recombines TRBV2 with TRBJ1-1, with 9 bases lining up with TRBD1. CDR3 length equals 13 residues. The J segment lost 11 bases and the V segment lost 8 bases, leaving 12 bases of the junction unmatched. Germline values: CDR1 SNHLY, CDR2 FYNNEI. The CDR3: CASLTGTGRLAFF. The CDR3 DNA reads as TGTGCCAGCCTGACCGGGACAGGGAGGTTGGCTTTCTTT.

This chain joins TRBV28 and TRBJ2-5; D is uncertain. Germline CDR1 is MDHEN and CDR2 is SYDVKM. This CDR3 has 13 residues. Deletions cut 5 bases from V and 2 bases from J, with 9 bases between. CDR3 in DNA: TGTGCCAGCAGTAGGAACAGACAAGAGACCCAGTACTTC. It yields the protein CASSRNRQETQYF.

The CDR3: CASSEERGNEQFF. DNA for the CDR3: TGCGCCAGCAGTGAAGAGAGGGGGAATGAGCAGTTCTTC. V is TRBV10-1 and J is TRBJ2-1; D perhaps matches TRBD1 (6 bases). Trimming removed 3 bases from V and 7 bases from J, with 10 bases in between. Germline CDR1 WNHNN, CDR2 SYGVQD (reference sequence). The CDR3 contains 13 residues.

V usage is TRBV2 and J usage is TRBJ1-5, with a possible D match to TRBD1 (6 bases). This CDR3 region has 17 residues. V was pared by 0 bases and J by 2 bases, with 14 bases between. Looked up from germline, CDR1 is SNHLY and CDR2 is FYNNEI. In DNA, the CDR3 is TGTGCCAGCAGTGAAGCAGGGGGGGCGCGAGGCAATCAGCCCCAGCATTTT. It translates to CASSEAGGARGNQPQHF.

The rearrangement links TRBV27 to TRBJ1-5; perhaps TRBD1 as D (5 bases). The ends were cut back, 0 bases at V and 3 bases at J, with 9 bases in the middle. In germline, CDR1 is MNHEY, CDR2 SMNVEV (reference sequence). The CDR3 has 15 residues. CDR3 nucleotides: TGTGCCAGCAGTTTATCAGGAGGGGTCAATCAGCCCCAGCATTTT. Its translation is CASSLSGGVNQPQHF.

CDR3 in DNA: TGTGCCAGTAGTGAGCCGGGACAGGGAACTTACGAGCAGTACTTC. Translating gives CASSEPGQGTYEQYF. The rearrangement joins TRBV19 to TRBJ2-7; 9 nucleotides align to TRBD1. The CDR3 has 15 residues. CDR1 is LNHDA and CDR2 is SQIVND in the germline V gene (reference sequence). The junction had 9 bases not matched to a gene; V was cut back by 5 bases and J by 4 bases.

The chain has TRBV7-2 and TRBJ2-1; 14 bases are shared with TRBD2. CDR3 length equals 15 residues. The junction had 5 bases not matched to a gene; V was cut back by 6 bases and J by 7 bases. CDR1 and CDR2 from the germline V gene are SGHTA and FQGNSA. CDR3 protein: CASRQTSGGANEQFF. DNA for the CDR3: TGTGCCAGCAGGCAGACTAGCGGGGGGGCGAATGAGCAGTTCTTC.

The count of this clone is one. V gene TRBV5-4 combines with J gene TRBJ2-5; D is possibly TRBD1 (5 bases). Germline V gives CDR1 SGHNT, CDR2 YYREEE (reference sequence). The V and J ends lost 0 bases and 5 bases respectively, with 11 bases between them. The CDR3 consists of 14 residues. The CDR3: CASSLEVGAETQYF. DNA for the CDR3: TGTGCCAGCAGCTTGGAGGTAGGGGCGGAGACCCAGTACTTC.

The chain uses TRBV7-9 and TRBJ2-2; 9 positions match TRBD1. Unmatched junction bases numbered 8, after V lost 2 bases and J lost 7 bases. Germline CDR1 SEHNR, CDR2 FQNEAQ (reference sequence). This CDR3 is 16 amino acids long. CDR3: CASSLSGTGSGGELFF. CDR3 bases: TGTGCCAGCAGCTTAAGTGGGACAGGGAGTGGCGGGGAGCTGTTTTTT. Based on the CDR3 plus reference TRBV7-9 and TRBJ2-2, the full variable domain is DTGVSQNPRHKITKRGQNVTFRCDPISEHNRLYWYRQTLGQGPEFLTYFQNEAQLEKSRLLSDRFSAERPKGSFSTLEIQRTEQGDSAMYLCASSLSGTGSGGELFFGEGSRLTVL.

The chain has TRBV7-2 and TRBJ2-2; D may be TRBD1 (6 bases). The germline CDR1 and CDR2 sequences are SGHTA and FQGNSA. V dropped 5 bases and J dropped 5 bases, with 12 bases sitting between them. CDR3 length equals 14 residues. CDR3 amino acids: CASSPQGRTGELFF. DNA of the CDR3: TGTGCCAGCAGCCCGCAGGGGCGGACCGGGGAGCTGTTTTTT.

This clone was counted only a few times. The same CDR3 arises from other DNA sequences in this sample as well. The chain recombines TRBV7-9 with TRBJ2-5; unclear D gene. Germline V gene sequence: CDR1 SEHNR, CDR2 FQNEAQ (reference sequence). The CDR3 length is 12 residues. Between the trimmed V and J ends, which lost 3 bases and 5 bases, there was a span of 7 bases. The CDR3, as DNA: TGTGCCAGCAGCTTGTCTTCCGAGACCCAGTACTTC. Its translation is CASSLSSETQYF.

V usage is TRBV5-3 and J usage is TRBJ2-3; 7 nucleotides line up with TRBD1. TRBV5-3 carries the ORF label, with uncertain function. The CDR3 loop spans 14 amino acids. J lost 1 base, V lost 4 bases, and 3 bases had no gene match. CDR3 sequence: CARSPGTGTDTQYF. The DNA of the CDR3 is TGTGCCAGAAGCCCCGGGACAGGCACAGATACGCAGTATTTT.

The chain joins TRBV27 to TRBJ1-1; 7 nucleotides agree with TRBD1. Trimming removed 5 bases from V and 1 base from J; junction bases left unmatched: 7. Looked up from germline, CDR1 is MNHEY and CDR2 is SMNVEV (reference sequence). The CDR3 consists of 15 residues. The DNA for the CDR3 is TGTGCCAGCAGTCTGTCCGGGACAGCGAACACTGAAGCTTTCTTT. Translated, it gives CASSLSGTANTEAFF.

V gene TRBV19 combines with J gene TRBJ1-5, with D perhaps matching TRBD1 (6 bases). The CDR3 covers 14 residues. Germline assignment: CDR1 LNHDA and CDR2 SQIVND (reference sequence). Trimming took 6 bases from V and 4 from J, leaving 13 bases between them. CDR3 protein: CASSRGRGNQPQHF. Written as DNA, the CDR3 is TGTGCCAGTAGCCGGGGGCGGGGGAATCAGCCCCAGCATTTT. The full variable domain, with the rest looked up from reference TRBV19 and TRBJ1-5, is DGGITQSPKYLFRKEGQNVTLSCEQNLNHDAMYWYRQDPGQGLRLIYYSQIVNDFQKGDIAEGYSVSREKKESFPLTVTSAQKNPTAFYLCASSRGRGNQPQHFGDGTRLSIL.